These 27 T cell receptor beta chains were all obtained from the same sample, sequenced in a study of blood T cell repertoires in COVID-19. Clones were sequenced by immunoSEQ multiplex PCR, and TCRdb holds only the in-frame ones, with some missing. The table lists over 250,000 clones, roughly 91% of them singletons. Sequencing was performed on PBMCs or T cells enriched from blood (not recorded which). The origin of the receptors is a man in his forties who had recovered from COVID-19.

V gene TRBV5-1 combines with J gene TRBJ2-1; 7 positions match TRBD1. Losses at the gene ends were 4 bases for V and 6 bases for J; bases not matched to a gene: 16. CDR3 size: 17 residues. From germline, CDR1 is SGHRS and CDR2 YFSETQ. CDR3 coding DNA: TGCGCCAGCAGCAAAGATTACTGGGACAGAGGGGGCAATGAGCAGTTCTTC. Protein: CASSKDYWDRGGNEQFF. The whole variable domain, filled in from reference TRBV5-1 and TRBJ2-1, reads KAGVTQTPRYLIKTRGQQVTLSCSPISGHRSVSWYQQTPGQGLQFLFEYFSETQRNKGNFPGRFSGRQFSNSRSEMNVSTLELGDSALYLCASSKDYWDRGGNEQFFGPGTRLTVL.

V usage is TRBV18 and J usage is TRBJ1-1; TRBD1 agrees at 12 bases. The V segment lost 2 bases and the J segment 0 bases; nucleotides outside the gene matches: 7. The CDR3 length is 18 residues. The germline CDR1 and CDR2 sequences are KGHSH and LQKENI. CDR3 amino acids: CASSPGTGGGLVNTEAFF. CDR3 nucleotides: TGTGCCAGCTCACCAGGGACAGGGGGCGGTCTGGTGAACACTGAAGCTTTCTTT.

V and J are TRBV5-1 and TRBJ2-7; 10 nucleotides match TRBD2. Germline V gives CDR1 SGHRS, CDR2 YFSETQ. The CDR3 loop spans 16 amino acids. The V segment lost 4 bases and the J segment 2 bases; nucleotides outside the gene matches: 9. The CDR3, as DNA: TGCGCCAGCAGCCGTGTTCGGCTAGCGGGAGCCTACGAGCAGTACTTC. It yields the protein CASSRVRLAGAYEQYF. The variable domain in full, with the rest retrieved from reference TRBV5-1 and TRBJ2-7, is KAGVTQTPRYLIKTRGQQVTLSCSPISGHRSVSWYQQTPGQGLQFLFEYFSETQRNKGNFPGRFSGRQFSNSRSEMNVSTLELGDSALYLCASSRVRLAGAYEQYFGPGTRLTVT.

This clone has more than one count but fewer than ten. The V gene is TRBV5-1, the J gene TRBJ1-2; 7 nucleotides match TRBD1. Germline V gene lookup returns CDR1 SGHRS and CDR2 YFSETQ. V was clipped by 1 base and J by 4 bases; unmatched bases: 7. The CDR3 is 15 amino acids. The CDR3 is CASSLTGTEGYGYTF. Here the CDR3 DNA reads TGCGCCAGCAGCTTGACCGGGACAGAAGGCTATGGCTACACCTTC.

The chain joins TRBV6-5 to TRBJ1-1; 8 bases are shared with TRBD1. The J segment lost 4 bases and the V segment lost 7 bases, leaving 8 bases of the junction unmatched. Germline CDR1 MNHEY, CDR2 SVGAGI. CDR3 length: 14 residues. CDR3 DNA: TGTGCCAGCAATCAACAGGGGGGGGTCACTGAAGCTTTCTTT. Protein: CASNQQGGVTEAFF.

The chain carries TRBV6-6 and TRBJ2-7; the D gene is possibly TRBD2 (5 bases). Trimming stripped 5 bases from V and 6 bases from J, with 14 bases between. Germline assignment: CDR1 MNHNY and CDR2 SVGAGI (reference sequence). This CDR3 is 13 amino acids long. The CDR3 bases are TGTGCCAGCAGTGGCAGTCGGGGATCCGAGCAGTACTTC. This codes for CASSGSRGSEQYF.

This clone was counted between two and nine times. The chain links TRBV2 to TRBJ2-5, with 7 nucleotides matching TRBD2. Germline lookup yields CDR1 SNHLY and CDR2 FYNNEI. The length of the CDR3 is 14 residues. The V gene end was trimmed by 4 bases and the J gene end by 4 bases; junction bases not matched to a gene: 6. CDR3 protein: CASSGEGWRETQYF. In DNA form, the CDR3 reads TGTGCCAGCAGTGGGGAGGGGTGGCGAGAGACCCAGTACTTC.

V and J are TRBV3-1 (or the pseudogene TRBV3-2) and TRBJ2-5; possible D gene TRBD1, 5 bases. Germline CDR1 LGHDT, CDR2 YNNKEL (reference sequence). The V end lost 0 bases, the J end lost 4 bases, and 15 bases lay between the germline ends. CDR3 length equals 16 residues. This chain's CDR3 is CASSQEGDSLGETQYF. The CDR3, as DNA: TGTGCCAGCAGCCAAGAAGGAGACAGTCTGGGAGAGACCCAGTACTTC.

V gene TRBV7-8 combines with J gene TRBJ2-2; D perhaps matches TRBD2 (5 bases). Per the germline V gene, CDR1 is SGHVS and CDR2 is FQNEAQ. The CDR3 has 15 residues. Trimming shortened V by 2 bases and J by 5 bases, and 12 bases separated the two germline ends. CDR3 amino acids: CASSLLRDPTGELFF. The DNA for the CDR3 is TGTGCCAGCAGCTTATTGAGGGATCCGACCGGGGAGCTGTTTTTT. Full variable domain (remainder filled in from reference TRBV7-8 and TRBJ2-2): GAGVSQSPRYKVAKRGQDVALRCDPISGHVSLFWYQQALGQGPEFLTYFQNEAQLDKSGLPSDRFFAERPEGSVSTLKIQRTQQEDSAVYLCASSLLRDPTGELFFGEGSRLTVL.

V and J are TRBV27 and TRBJ2-7; unclear D gene. V shed 5 bases and J shed 5 bases, with 25 bases lying between them. Germline-derived CDR1 and CDR2 are MNHEY and SMNVEV (reference sequence). CDR3 length: 17 amino acids. CDR3 protein: CASSRYGSYSGSDEQYF. CDR3 DNA: TGTGCCAGCAGTCGATACGGGTCCTACTCTGGTTCGGACGAGCAGTACTTC.

This clone was observed a single time. This chain uses TRBV28 with TRBJ2-2; 8 bases are a match to TRBD2. Germline CDR1 reads MDHEN; CDR2 reads SYDVKM. This CDR3 comprises 19 residues. V trimming: 2 bases; J trimming: 5 bases; junction bases outside the gene matches: 16. The CDR3 DNA reads as TGTGCCAGCAGTTTACCACGATACTTACTAGCGGACTCGACCGGGGAGCTGTTTTTT. This encodes CASSLPRYLLADSTGELFF.

The chain couples TRBV6-5 to TRBJ1-1; the match to TRBD1 covers 7 bases. The CDR3 is made up of 13 amino acids. V lost 7 bases and J lost 1; bases outside the gene matches: 3. In germline, CDR1 is MNHEY, CDR2 SVGAGI. The DNA for the CDR3 is TGTGCCAGCAAGACAGGGCGGAACACTGAAGCTTTCTTT. It codes for CASKTGRNTEAFF.

This chain connects TRBV7-3 to TRBJ1-4; no reliable D call. In germline, CDR1 is SGHTA, CDR2 FQGTGA. CDR3 length: 14 residues. Trimming took off 1 base at V and 7 bases at J, with 10 bases between the two ends. The CDR3 reads CASSLRGGSEKLFF. The DNA for the CDR3 is TGTGCCAGCAGCTTAAGGGGAGGGAGTGAAAAACTGTTTTTT.

The rearrangement links TRBV7-2 to TRBJ1-5; a weak D match, TRBD1 (5 bases). Germline V gene lookup returns CDR1 SGHTA and CDR2 FQGNSA. The CDR3 is 15 amino acids. Deletions cut 5 bases from V and 4 bases from J, with 15 bases between. In DNA, the CDR3 is TGTGCCAGCAGCAGTCAACCGGGACTAAATCAGCCCCAGCATTTT. This sequence encodes CASSSQPGLNQPQHF.

V gene TRBV7-9 combines with J gene TRBJ1-1, with D tentatively TRBD1 (6 bases). The V gene lost 5 bases and the J gene lost 6 bases, with 13 bases spanning the gap. Germline lookup yields CDR1 SEHNR and CDR2 FQNEAQ (reference sequence). CDR3 length: 13 amino acids. In nucleotides, the CDR3 is TGTGCCAGCAGCAAAGGACAGAAATCTGAAGCTTTCTTT. As protein: CASSKGQKSEAFF. Filled out from reference TRBV7-9 and TRBJ1-1, the complete variable domain reads DTGVSQNPRHKITKRGQNVTFRCDPISEHNRLYWYRQTLGQGPEFLTYFQNEAQLEKSRLLSDRFSAERPKGSFSTLEIQRTEQGDSAMYLCASSKGQKSEAFFGQGTRLTVV.

The J gene is TRBJ2-2, the V gene TRBV15, with a possible D match to TRBD2 (6 bases). The CDR3 consists of 16 residues. Trimming stripped 7 bases from V and 1 base from J, with 16 bases between. Germline CDR1 is LNHNV and CDR2 is YYDKDF (reference sequence). The CDR3 is CATTAPGLLNTGELFF. CDR3 coding DNA: TGTGCCACCACGGCCCCGGGACTCCTGAACACCGGGGAGCTGTTTTTT.

V is TRBV20-1 and J is TRBJ1-3, with D perhaps TRBD1 (6 bases). The V gene's germline CDR1 is DFQATT and CDR2 SNEGSKA (reference sequence). This CDR3 has 14 amino acids. With 3 bases removed from V and 4 bases from J, the gap between germline ends came to 13 bases. CDR3 sequence (DNA): TGCAGTGCTAGTTTGACAGGCACCGGAAACACCATATATTTT. Protein: CSASLTGTGNTIYF.

This chain links TRBV7-3 with TRBJ2-6, with D perhaps TRBD2 (5 bases). Trimming removed 0 bases at V and 2 bases at J, with 5 bases between. This CDR3 region has 15 residues. CDR1 and CDR2 (germline): SGHTA, FQGTGA. CDR3 bases: TGTGCCAGCAGCTTAACGAGGGCTGGGGCCAACGTCCTGACTTTC. Translating gives CASSLTRAGANVLTF.

The chain's CDR3 is CASSQVSYRDTGELFF. CDR3 DNA sequence: TGCGCCAGCAGCCAAGTCTCCTACAGGGATACCGGGGAGCTGTTTTTT. The V call is TRBV4-3, the J call TRBJ2-2, with a weak D call TRBD1 (6 bases). Trimming took 1 base from V and 5 from J, leaving 14 bases between them. The CDR3 has 16 residues. Germline loops: CDR1 LGHNA, CDR2 YSLEER.

V gene TRBV6-5 combines with J gene TRBJ1-3; D is unresolved. V lost 10 bases, J lost 4 bases, and 11 bases lay in between. Looked up from germline, CDR1 is MNHEY and CDR2 is SVGAGI. CDR3 length equals 12 residues. In nucleotides, the CDR3 is TGTGCCACTCAGGCTTCAGGAAACACCATATATTTT. It yields the protein CATQASGNTIYF.

This chain links TRBV30 with TRBJ2-3, with TRBD1 matching 7 bases. The CDR3 covers 14 residues. V trimming: 2 bases; J trimming: 1 base; junction bases outside the gene matches: 3. Germline V CDR1 and CDR2: GTSNPN, SVGIG (reference sequence). For the CDR3, the DNA is TGTGCCTGGAGTAACAGGGGCCGCACAGATACGCAGTATTTT. Protein sequence: CAWSNRGRTDTQYF.

The rearrangement links TRBV6-4 to TRBJ2-1; D is unresolved. Trimming pared 3 bases from V and 2 bases from J, leaving 11 bases between. The CDR3 totals 15 residues. The germline gives CDR1 MRHNA, CDR2 SNTAGT. The CDR3 protein is CASSELAGTYNEQFF. The CDR3 DNA sequence: TGTGCCAGCAGTGAATTAGCCGGAACCTACAATGAGCAGTTCTTC.

The J gene is TRBJ2-1, the V gene TRBV5-1, with 8 bases that match TRBD2. V shed 3 bases and J 7 bases; nucleotides not matched to a gene: 15. Germline loops: CDR1 SGHRS, CDR2 YFSETQ. The CDR3 covers 17 residues. The CDR3, as DNA: TGCGCCAGCAGCTCCTCCGGGACTAGAAATTTCCAAAATGAGCAGTTCTTC. This encodes CASSSSGTRNFQNEQFF. Full variable domain (remainder filled in from reference TRBV5-1 and TRBJ2-1): KAGVTQTPRYLIKTRGQQVTLSCSPISGHRSVSWYQQTPGQGLQFLFEYFSETQRNKGNFPGRFSGRQFSNSRSEMNVSTLELGDSALYLCASSSSGTRNFQNEQFFGPGTRLTVL.

The chain combines TRBV14 with TRBJ1-6; D remains unclear. Germline-derived CDR1 and CDR2 are SGHDN and FVKESK. V gave up 0 bases and J gave up 7 bases, with 16 bases separating them. The CDR3 covers 17 residues. Written as DNA, the CDR3 is TGTGCCAGCAGCCAAGATCTCTTTGGAAGCGGAAATTCACCCCTCCACTTT. It translates to CASSQDLFGSGNSPLHF.

The CDR3 region is CASSQEDTGAHYGYTF. CDR3 nucleotide sequence: TGCGCCAGCAGCCAAGAAGACACAGGGGCCCACTATGGCTACACCTTC. The chain carries TRBV4-1 and TRBJ1-2; TRBD1 matches 7 bases. The germline V gene encodes CDR1 MGHRA and CDR2 YSYEKL. The junction had 7 bases not matched to a gene; V was cut back by 0 bases and J by 3 bases. This CDR3 comprises 16 residues.

This clone appeared once. This chain connects TRBV3-1 (or the pseudogene TRBV3-2) to TRBJ1-5; 9 bases agree with TRBD1. The CDR3 totals 14 residues. Germline-derived CDR1 and CDR2 are LGHDT and YNNKEL (reference sequence). Trimming cost V 3 bases and J 5 bases; bases outside gene matches: 2. The CDR3 protein is CASSQGQGHQPQHF. The CDR3 nucleotides are TGTGCCAGCAGCCAGGGACAGGGTCATCAGCCCCAGCATTTT.

The V gene is TRBV6-5, the J gene TRBJ1-5, with TRBD1 matching over 10 bases. Germline-derived CDR1 and CDR2 are MNHEY and SVGAGI. The CDR3 loop spans 16 amino acids. V gave up 4 bases and J gave up 9 bases; unmatched junction bases: 12. The CDR3 protein is CASSSDPTGGLGPQHF. The DNA for the CDR3 is TGTGCCAGCAGTTCCGACCCGACAGGGGGCCTGGGGCCCCAGCATTTT.